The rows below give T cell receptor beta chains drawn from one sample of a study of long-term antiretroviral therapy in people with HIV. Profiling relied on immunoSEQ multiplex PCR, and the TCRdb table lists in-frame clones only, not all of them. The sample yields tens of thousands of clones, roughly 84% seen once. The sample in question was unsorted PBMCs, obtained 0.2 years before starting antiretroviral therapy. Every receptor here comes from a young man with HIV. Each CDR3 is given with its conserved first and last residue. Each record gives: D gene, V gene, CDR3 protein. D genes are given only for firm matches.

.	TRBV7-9	CASSLTQGGEQYF
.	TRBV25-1	CASSDEGYYGYTF
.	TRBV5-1	CASSPSGTINTGELFF
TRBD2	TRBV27	CAISSPGLVSCEQFF
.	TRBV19	CASSIDGDQPQHF
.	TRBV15	CATSRVSGGLGLGVPDTQYF
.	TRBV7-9	CASSLLAETQYF
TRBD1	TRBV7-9	CASSLATGGTANEKLFF
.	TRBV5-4	CASSLAANYNSPLHF
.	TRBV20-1	CSARAGYEQYF
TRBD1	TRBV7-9	CASSSGQVGPEAFF
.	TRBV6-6	CASSQVDTQYF
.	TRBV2	CASSEGVLAREQFF
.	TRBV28	CASSLGRSVNEQFF
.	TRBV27	CASSLSSREGWTAGELFF
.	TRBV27	CASSFGSGYEQYF
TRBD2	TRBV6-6	CASSGPGLAGYNEQFF
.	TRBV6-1	CASSDMFGQPQHF
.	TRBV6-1	CASDSILAKNIQYF
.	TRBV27	CASSQLRNTEAFF
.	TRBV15	CATSRDLAAETQYF
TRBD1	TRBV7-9	CASSFGTGAYNEQFF
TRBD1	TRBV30	CAWSKPTGGNQPQHF
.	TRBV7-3	CASSLQARGGELFF
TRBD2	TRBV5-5	CASSLEASGSPYNEQFF
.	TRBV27	CASSLFGLRYEQYF
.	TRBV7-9	CASSWTHEETQYF
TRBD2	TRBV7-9	CASSLSSGGLKTQYF
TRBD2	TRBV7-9	CASSLGSGGAITGELFF
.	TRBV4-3	CASSQDGQGGNEQYF
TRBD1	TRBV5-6	CASSNPALGQQAPAYEQYF
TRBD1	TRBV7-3	CASSPSSTGSGNTIYF
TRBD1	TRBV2	CASSDRQGLVGNTIYF
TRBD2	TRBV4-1	CASSQAQRGGDTQYF
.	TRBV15	CATSRDGAGANVLTF
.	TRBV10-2	CASSESEGRGTGSYEQYF
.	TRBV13	CASSRSSGANVLTF
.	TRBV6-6	CASSWSGELFF
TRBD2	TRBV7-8	CASTQTLLAGGSYEQYF
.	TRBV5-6	CASTYTNTGELFF
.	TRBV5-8	CASSLMRITGYNEQFF
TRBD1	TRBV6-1	CASSGDRANYGYTF